The entry that follows covers one T cell receptor (beta chain) sequence. Its antigen is undetermined. The entry originates in a study of shared clonotypes between healthy human individuals. Study context: There were three CD4 naive, three CD4 memory, two CD8 naive and one CD8 memory plates per donor.

Study-wide points: In general, naive subsets displayed greater estimated richness than memory subsets did. In a few donors, approximately 5% of naive CD4 clonotypes appeared in common.

Original processing notes: Junction-only immunoSEQ data arrived without quality scores, meaning filtering differed. The method was immunoSEQ multiplex PCR; TCRdb's version includes in-frame clones alone and lacks a portion of them. Clone size and the V and J calls come from that table; the DNA yielded D and trimming. The repertoire holds about 2.4 million clones, with 80% to 95% as singletons. Sequences were obtained from naive CD4+ T cells from PBMCs. Stated subset: CD45RA+ positively selected. The receptor was derived from a man aged 18 to 35 in good health. Some clones in this sample may be carry-over from other donors' samples.

The chain's CDR3 is CASSFGTSGDTGELFF. The CDR3 DNA is TGTGCCAGCAGCTTTGGGACTAGCGGGGACACCGGGGAGCTGTTTTTT. The chain uses TRBV7-9 and TRBJ2-2, with 13 bases lining up with TRBD2. The ends lost 3 bases at V and 3 bases at J; junction bases unmatched: 1. Germline V gives CDR1 SEHNR, CDR2 FQNEAQ (reference sequence). The CDR3 is made up of 16 amino acids.